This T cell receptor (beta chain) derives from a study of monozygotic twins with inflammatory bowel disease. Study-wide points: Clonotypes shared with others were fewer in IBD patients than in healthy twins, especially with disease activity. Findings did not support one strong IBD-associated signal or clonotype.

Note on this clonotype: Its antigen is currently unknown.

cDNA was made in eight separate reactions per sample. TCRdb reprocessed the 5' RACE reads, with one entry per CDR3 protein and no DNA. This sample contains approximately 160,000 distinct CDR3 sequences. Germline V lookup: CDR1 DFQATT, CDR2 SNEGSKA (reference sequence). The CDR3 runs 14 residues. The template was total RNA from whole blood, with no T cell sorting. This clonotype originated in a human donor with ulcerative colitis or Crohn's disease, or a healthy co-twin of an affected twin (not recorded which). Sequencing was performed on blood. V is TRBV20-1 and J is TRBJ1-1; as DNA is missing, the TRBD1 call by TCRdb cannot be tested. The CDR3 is CSAKGGTVNTEAFF.